This record concerns one T cell receptor beta chain sequence. Antigen unknown. The data stem from a study of cytomegalovirus exposure and HLA in healthy donors. Study conclusions and caveats: Later on, analysis showed that most CMV-associated TCR beta chains appeared to be HLA-restricted. Researchers reportedly found TCR beta sequences accurately predicted most subjects' HLA-A and HLA-B alleles.

60 Vbeta and 13 Jbeta primers were used in PCR. Profiled with immunoSEQ multiplex PCR; TCRdb holds only in-frame clones, not every one. This table has tens of thousands of clones, approximately 52% appearing once. The ends were cut back, 5 bases at V and 1 base at J, with 8 bases in the middle. The germline CDR1 and CDR2 sequences are SGHTA and FQGTGA. The CDR3 covers 13 residues. The J gene is TRBJ1-1, the V gene TRBV7-3; D possibly corresponds to TRBD1 (6 bases). The specimen was PBMCs. The receptor was derived from a human donor in good health. The CDR3 reads CASSQQGNTEAFF. CDR3 bases: TGTGCCAGCAGCCAACAGGGGAACACTGAAGCTTTCTTT.